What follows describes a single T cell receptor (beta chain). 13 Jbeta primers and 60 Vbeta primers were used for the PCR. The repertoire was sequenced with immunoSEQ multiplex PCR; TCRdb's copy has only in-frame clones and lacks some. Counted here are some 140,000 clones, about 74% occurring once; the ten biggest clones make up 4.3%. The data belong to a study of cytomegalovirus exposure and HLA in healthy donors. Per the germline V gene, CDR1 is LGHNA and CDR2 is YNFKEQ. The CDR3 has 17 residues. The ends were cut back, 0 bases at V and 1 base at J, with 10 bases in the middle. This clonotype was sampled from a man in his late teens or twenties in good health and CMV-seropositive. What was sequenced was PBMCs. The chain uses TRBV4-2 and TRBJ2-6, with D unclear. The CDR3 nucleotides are TGTGCCAGCAGCCAAGAGGGTAGCTATTCTGGGGCCAACGTCCTGACTTTC. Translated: CASSQEGSYSGANVLTF.